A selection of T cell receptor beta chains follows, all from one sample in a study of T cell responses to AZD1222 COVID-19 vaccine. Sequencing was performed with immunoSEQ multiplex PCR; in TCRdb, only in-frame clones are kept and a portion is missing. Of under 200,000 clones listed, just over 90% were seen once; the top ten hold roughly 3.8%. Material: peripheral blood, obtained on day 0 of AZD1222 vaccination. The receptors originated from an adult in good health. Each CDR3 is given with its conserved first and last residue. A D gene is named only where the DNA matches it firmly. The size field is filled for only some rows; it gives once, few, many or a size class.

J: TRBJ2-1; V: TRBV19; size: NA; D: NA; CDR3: CASTWRGTYNEQFF; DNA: TGTGCCAGTACGTGGCGGGGGACATACAATGAGCAGTTCTTC
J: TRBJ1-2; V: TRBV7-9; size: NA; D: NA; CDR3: CASSSFTQAPGPGGYTF; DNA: TGTGCCAGCAGCTCGTTCACACAGGCTCCCGGGCCGGGCGGCTACACCTTC
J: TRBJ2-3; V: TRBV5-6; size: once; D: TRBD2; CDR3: CASLGGGADTQYF; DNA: TGTGCCAGTTTGGGCGGGGGGGCAGATACGCAGTATTTT
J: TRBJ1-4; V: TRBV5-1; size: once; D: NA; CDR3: CASSLDGREQQFF; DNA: TGCGCCAGCAGCTTGGATGGGCGGGAACAGCAGTTTTTT
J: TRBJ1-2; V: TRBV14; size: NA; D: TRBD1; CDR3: CASSQGTGRDYGYTF; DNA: TGTGCCAGCAGCCAAGGGACAGGGAGGGACTATGGCTACACCTTC
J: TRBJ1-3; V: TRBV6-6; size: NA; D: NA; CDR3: CASSYETLGNTIYF; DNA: TGTGCCAGCAGTTACGAAACACTTGGAAACACCATATATTTT
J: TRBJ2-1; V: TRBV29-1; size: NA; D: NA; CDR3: CSVEVAFNEQFF; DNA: TGCAGCGTTGAAGTGGCGTTCAATGAGCAGTTCTTC
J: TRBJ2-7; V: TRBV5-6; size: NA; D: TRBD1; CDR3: CASSGPGQGAPEQYF; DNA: TGTGCCAGCAGCGGACCGGGACAGGGGGCGCCCGAGCAGTACTTC
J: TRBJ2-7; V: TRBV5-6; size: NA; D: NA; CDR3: CASSYYLGGPPYEQYF; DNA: TGTGCCAGCAGCTATTACCTCGGGGGGCCTCCCTACGAGCAGTACTTC
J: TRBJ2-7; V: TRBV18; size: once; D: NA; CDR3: CASSPPGGGTYEQYF; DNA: TGTGCCAGCTCCCCCCCAGGGGGAGGGACCTACGAGCAGTACTTC
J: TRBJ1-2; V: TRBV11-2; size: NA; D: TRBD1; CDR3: CASSAIRGPDYGYTF; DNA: TGTGCCAGCAGCGCCATCAGGGGGCCGGACTATGGCTACACCTTC
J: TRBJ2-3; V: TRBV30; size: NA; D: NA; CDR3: CAFYGASTDTQYF; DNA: TGTGCCTTTTATGGGGCTAGCACAGATACGCAGTATTTT
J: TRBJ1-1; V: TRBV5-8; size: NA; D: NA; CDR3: CASSLDFGYDRNTEAFF; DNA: TGTGCCAGCAGCTTGGATTTCGGGTATGATCGGAACACTGAAGCTTTCTTT
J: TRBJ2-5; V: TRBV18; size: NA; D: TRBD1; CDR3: CASSPQTGQETQYF; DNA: TGTGCCAGCTCACCCCAGACAGGGCAAGAGACCCAGTACTTC
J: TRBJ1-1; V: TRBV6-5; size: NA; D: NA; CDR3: CASRGDRTPVTEAFF; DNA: TGTGCCAGCAGAGGCGACAGAACCCCTGTCACTGAAGCTTTCTTT
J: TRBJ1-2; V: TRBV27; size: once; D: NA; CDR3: CASSYLGIGGYTF; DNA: TGTGCCAGCAGTTACTTAGGGATCGGTGGCTACACCTTC
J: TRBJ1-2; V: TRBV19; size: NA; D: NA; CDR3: CASSNTAYGYTF; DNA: TGTGCCAGTAGTAATACAGCCTATGGCTACACCTTC
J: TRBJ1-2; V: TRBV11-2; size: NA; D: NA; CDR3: CASSPGLNYGYTF; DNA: TGTGCCAGCAGCCCAGGCCTGAACTATGGCTACACCTTC
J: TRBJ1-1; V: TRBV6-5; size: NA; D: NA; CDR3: CASIVGMGDTEAFF; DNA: TGTGCCAGCATCGTGGGGATGGGGGACACTGAAGCTTTCTTT
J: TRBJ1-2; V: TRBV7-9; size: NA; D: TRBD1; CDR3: CASSFQGGTAGYTF; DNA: TGTGCCAGCAGCTTTCAAGGAGGGACAGCTGGCTACACCTTC
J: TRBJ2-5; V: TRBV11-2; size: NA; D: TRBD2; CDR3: CASSLVSGVKYQETQYF; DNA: TGTGCCAGCAGCTTAGTCAGCGGGGTAAAGTACCAAGAGACCCAGTACTTC
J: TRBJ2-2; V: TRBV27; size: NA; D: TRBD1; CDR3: CASHPGGTSGELFF; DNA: TGTGCCAGCCATCCAGGGGGTACCTCCGGGGAGCTGTTTTTT
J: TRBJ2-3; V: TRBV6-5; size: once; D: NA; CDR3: CASRQTWGSDTQYF; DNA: TGTGCCAGCAGACAGACCTGGGGGTCAGATACGCAGTATTTT
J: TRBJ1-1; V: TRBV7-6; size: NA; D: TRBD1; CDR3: CASSLGQGQRNTEAFF; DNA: TGTGCCAGCAGCCTGGGACAGGGCCAGAGGAACACTGAAGCTTTCTTT
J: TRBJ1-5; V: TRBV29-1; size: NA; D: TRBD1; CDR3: CSVGTGRNQPQHF; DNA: TGCAGCGTGGGGACAGGGAGGAATCAGCCCCAGCATTTT
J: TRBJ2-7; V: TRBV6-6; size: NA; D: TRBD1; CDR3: CASSFGQAHEQYF; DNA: TGTGCCAGCAGTTTTGGACAGGCACACGAGCAGTACTTC
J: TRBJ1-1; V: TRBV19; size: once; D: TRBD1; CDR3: CASGDRALEAFF; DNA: TGTGCCAGTGGGGACAGGGCCCTTGAAGCTTTCTTT
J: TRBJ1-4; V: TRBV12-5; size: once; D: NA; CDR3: CASGTFGTNEKLFF; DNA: TGTGCTAGTGGGACCTTCGGAACTAATGAAAAACTGTTTTTT
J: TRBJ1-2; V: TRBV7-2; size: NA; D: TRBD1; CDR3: CASSLDIRGGYGYTF; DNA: TGTGCCAGCAGCTTAGATATCAGGGGGGGATATGGCTACACCTTC
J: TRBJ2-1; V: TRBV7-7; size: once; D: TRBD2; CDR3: CASSMGLAGEAEQFF; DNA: TGTGCCAGCAGCATGGGACTAGCGGGAGAGGCTGAGCAGTTCTTC
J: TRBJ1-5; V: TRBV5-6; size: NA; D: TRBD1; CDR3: CASSLEGQYSNQPQHF; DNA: TGTGCCAGCAGCCTGGAGGGACAGTATAGCAATCAGCCCCAGCATTTT
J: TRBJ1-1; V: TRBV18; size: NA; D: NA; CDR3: CASSPSWQANTEAFF; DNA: TGTGCCAGCTCACCATCATGGCAGGCGAACACTGAAGCTTTCTTT
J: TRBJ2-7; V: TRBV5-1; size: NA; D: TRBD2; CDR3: CASSLEAGFYEQYF; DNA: TGCGCCAGCAGCTTGGAAGCGGGGTTCTACGAGCAGTACTTC
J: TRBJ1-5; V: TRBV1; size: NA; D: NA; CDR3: CTSSLPSAGTRGGQPQHF; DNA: TGCACCAGCAGCCTACCATCTGCCGGGACCCGGGGTGGGCAGCCCCAGCATTTT
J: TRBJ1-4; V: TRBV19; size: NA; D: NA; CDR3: CASSLTATNEKLFF; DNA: TGTGCCAGTAGTCTTACAGCCACTAATGAAAAACTGTTTTTT
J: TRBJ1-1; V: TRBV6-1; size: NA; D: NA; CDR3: CASSEALDGTGAFF; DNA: TGTGCCAGCAGTGAAGCGCTCGACGGAACGGGAGCTTTCTTT
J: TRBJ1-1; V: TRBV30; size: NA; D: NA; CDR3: CAWRKSNYMNTEAFF; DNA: TGTGCCTGGAGAAAAAGCAACTACATGAACACTGAAGCTTTCTTT
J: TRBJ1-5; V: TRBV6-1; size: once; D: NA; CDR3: CASSESGYQPQHF; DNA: TGTGCCAGCAGTGAAAGTGGTTATCAGCCCCAGCATTTT
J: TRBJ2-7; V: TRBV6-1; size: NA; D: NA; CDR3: CASSAFKGGPLSYEQYF; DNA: TGTGCCAGCAGTGCGTTTAAGGGGGGCCCCCTTTCCTACGAGCAGTACTTC
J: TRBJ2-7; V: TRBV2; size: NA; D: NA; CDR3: CASSADSHEQYF; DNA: TGTGCCAGCAGCGCGGACTCTCACGAGCAGTACTTC
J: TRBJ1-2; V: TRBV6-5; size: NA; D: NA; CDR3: CASRLRGVNYGYTF; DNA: TGTGCCAGCAGACTACGGGGGGTTAACTATGGCTACACCTTC
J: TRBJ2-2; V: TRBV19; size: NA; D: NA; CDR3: CASSMRSSVYGELFF; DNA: TGTGCCAGTAGTATGAGGTCTAGCGTATACGGGGAGCTGTTTTTT